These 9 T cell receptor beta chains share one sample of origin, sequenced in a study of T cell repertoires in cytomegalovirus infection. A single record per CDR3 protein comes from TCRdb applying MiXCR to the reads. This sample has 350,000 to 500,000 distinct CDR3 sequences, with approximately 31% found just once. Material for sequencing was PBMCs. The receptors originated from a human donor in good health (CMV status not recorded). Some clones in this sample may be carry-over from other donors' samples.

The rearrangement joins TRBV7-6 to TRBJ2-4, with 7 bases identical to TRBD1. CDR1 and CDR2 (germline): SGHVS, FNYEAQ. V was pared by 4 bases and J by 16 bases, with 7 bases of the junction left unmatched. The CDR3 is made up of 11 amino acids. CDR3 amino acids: CASSSGTDSYF. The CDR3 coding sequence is TGTGCCAGCAGCTCAGGGACAGACTCATACTTC.

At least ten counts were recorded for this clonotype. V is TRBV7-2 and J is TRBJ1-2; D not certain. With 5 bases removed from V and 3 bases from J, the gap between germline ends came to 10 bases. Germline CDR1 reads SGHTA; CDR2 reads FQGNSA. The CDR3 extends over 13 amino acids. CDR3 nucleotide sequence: TGTGCCAGCAGCCCACGGTCGGACTATGGCTACACCTTC. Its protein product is CASSPRSDYGYTF.

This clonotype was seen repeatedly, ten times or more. CDR3 amino acids: CASSSRGIQETQYF. The CDR3 DNA is TGTGCCAGCAGCTCGCGGGGGATCCAAGAGACCCAGTACTTC. This sequence joins TRBV5-4 and TRBJ2-5; TRBD2 agrees at 7 bases. Germline lookup yields CDR1 SGHNT and CDR2 YYREEE (reference sequence). V was clipped by 3 bases and J by 1 base; unmatched bases: 3. CDR3 length: 14 residues.

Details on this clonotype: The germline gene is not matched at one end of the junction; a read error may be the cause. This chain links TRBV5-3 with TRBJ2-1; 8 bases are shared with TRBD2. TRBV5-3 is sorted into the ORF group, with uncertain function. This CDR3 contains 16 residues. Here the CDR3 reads CASSLAPSGYYDEPFF. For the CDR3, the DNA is TGTGCCAGCAGCTTGGCCCCTAGCGGGTACTACGATGAGCCGTTCTTC.

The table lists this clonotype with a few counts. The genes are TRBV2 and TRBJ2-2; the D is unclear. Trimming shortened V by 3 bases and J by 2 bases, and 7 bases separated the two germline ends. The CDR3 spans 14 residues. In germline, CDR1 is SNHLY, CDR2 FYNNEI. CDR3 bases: TGTGCCAGCAGTGACGACTTTAACACCGGGGAGCTGTTTTTT. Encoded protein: CASSDDFNTGELFF.

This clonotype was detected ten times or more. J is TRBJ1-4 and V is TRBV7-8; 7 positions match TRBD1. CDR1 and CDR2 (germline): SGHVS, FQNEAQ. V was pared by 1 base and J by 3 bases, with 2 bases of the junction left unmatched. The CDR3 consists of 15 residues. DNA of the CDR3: TGTGCCAGCAGCTTAGTGGGGACAGCTAATGAAAAACTGTTTTTT. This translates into CASSLVGTANEKLFF.

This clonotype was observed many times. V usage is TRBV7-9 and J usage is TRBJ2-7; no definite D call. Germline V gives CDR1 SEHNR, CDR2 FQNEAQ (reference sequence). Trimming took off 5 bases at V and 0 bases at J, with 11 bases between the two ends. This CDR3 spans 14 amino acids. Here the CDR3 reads CASSPWASSYEQYF. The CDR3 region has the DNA TGTGCCAGCAGCCCATGGGCAAGCTCCTACGAGCAGTACTTC.

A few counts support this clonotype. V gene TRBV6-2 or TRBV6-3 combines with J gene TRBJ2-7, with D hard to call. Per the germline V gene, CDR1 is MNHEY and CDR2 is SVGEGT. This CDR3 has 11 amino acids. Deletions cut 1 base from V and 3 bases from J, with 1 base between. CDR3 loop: CASSYFYEQYF. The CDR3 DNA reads TGTGCCAGCAGTTACTTCTACGAGCAGTACTTC.

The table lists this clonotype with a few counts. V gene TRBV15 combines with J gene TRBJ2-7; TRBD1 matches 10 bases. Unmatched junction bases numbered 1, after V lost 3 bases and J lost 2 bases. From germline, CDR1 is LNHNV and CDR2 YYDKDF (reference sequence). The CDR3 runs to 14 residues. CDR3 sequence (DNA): TGTGCCACCAGCAGGGACAGGGGGACCTACGAGCAGTACTTC. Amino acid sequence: CATSRDRGTYEQYF.